Listed below are T cell receptor beta chains from one sample, sequenced in a study of shared clonotypes between healthy human individuals. Here immunoSEQ multiplex PCR was the method, and the copy in TCRdb shows in-frame clones only, minus some. The sample shows about 2.3 million clones, about 92% of them seen only once. Material for sequencing was naive CD4+ T cells from PBMCs. The receptors were sampled from a man aged 18 to 29 in good health. Some clones in this sample may be carry-over from other donors' samples. Both conserved end residues are trimmed from each CDR3.

V	J	CDR3
TRBV5-5	TRBJ2-7	ASSHRTYEQY
TRBV6-5	TRBJ1-2	ASSSTGGGYT
TRBV6-4	TRBJ2-7	ASSDPQDTSYEQY
TRBV7-3	TRBJ2-1	ASSPGGIRNVQF
TRBV6-5	TRBJ2-1	ASSYRDSYNEQF
TRBV9	TRBJ2-3	ASSLAPERTDTQY
TRBV6-6	TRBJ1-1	ASTARDEAF
TRBV11-1	TRBJ2-3	ASSFGAGGTDTQY
TRBV20-1	TRBJ2-1	SAAGNEQF
TRBV28	TRBJ2-7	ASSWDRRRYEQY
TRBV28	TRBJ1-5	ASSIVRRGVSNQPQH
TRBV5-8	TRBJ1-1	ASSRQLNTEAF
TRBV11-3	TRBJ2-3	ASSFSGNTDTQY
TRBV7-2	TRBJ2-2	ASSLNRGGTGELF
TRBV10-1	TRBJ1-2	ASSRDRMVLT
TRBV6-5	TRBJ2-7	ASSYSGRGLYEQY
TRBV7-3	TRBJ2-1	ASSPPRVNEQF
TRBV7-9	TRBJ2-1	ASSFVAGSSYNEQF
TRBV27	TRBJ1-4	ASSGDRGGNEKLF
TRBV6-1	TRBJ2-7	ASNPTSGSHEQY
TRBV18	TRBJ2-1	ASSPRLAGVYNEQF
TRBV14	TRBJ1-4	ASSLGEKLF
TRBV6-4	TRBJ1-2	ASSPTRQAIGGYT
TRBV19	TRBJ2-1	ASSIRGRGAQFGNEQF
TRBV5-1	TRBJ2-2	ASSWIRTGGYSGELF
TRBV10-3	TRBJ2-7	AISEVLGGRLYEQY
TRBV2	TRBJ1-1	ASRGETGTEAF
TRBV7-6	TRBJ2-1	ASSSNSYSGDGEF